This paragraph covers one TCR beta chain sequence. This sample was taken from a study of T cells in Graves' hyperthyroidism and ophthalmopathy. The CDR3 sequence is 13 residues long. CDR1 is MDHEN and CDR2 is SYDVKM in the germline V gene. V was shortened by 5 bases and J by 4 bases, with 9 bases between the two germline ends. This sample holds PBMCs from approximately 9 ml fresh peripheral blood. Researchers amplified the TCR beta CDR3 regions from RNA transcripts. The HTBI primer set served for first-round RT-PCR of the TCR CDR3. TCRdb analysed the multiplex PCR reads with MiXCR anew, one entry per CDR3 protein. The table lists 350,000 to 400,000 distinct CDR3 sequences, about 15% of them singletons.

Sequenced sample: blood. The receptor was isolated from a woman in her sixties or seventies with Graves' hyperthyroidism. This chain connects TRBV28 to TRBJ2-1; perhaps TRBD2 as D (5 bases). As DNA, the CDR3 is TGTGCCAGCAGTCTAGCAAAGTACAATGAGCAGTTCTTC. Amino acids: CASSLAKYNEQFF.